This TCR beta chain was sequenced in a study of blood T cell repertoires in COVID-19. This clone was observed once. Within the sample, other DNA sequences also encode this same CDR3. Generated by immunoSEQ multiplex PCR, the TCRdb table keeps only in-frame clones and is missing some. The sample lists over 350,000 clones; approximately 90% were seen once. V was clipped by 1 base and J by 2 bases, with 12 bases between them. The CDR3 is 15 residues long. CDR1 is LNHDA, CDR2 SQIVND, per germline (reference sequence). This clonotype was obtained from a middle-aged woman who had been exposed to COVID-19. The V call is TRBV19, the J call TRBJ2-7, with D perhaps TRBD1 (6 bases). The specimen was PBMCs or T cells enriched from blood (not recorded which). The DNA of the CDR3 is TGTGCCAGTAGTATAGTAGGGCAGGGGCCCTACGAGCAGTACTTC. It codes for CASSIVGQGPYEQYF.